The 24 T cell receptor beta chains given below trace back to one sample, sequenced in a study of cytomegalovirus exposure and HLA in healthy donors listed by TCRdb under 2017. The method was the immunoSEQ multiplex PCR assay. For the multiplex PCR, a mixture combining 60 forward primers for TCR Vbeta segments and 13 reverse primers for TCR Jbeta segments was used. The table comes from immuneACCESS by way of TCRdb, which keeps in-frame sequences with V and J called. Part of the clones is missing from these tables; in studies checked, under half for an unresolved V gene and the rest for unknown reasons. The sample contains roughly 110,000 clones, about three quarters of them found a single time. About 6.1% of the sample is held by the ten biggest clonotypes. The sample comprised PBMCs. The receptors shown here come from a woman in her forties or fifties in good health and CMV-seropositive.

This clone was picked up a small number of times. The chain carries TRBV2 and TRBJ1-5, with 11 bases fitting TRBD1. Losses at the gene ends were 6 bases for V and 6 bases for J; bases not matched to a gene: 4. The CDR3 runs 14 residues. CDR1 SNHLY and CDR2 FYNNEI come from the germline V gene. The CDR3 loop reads CASSTGTGGQPQHF. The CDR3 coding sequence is TGTGCCAGCAGCACTGGGACAGGGGGTCAGCCCCAGCATTTT.

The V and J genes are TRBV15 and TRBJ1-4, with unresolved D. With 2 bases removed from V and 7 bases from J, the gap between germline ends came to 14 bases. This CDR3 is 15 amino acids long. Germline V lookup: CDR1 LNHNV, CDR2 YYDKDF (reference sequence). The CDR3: CATSRSIVEGEKLFF. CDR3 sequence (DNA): TGTGCCACCAGCAGATCTATTGTAGAGGGTGAAAAACTGTTTTTT.

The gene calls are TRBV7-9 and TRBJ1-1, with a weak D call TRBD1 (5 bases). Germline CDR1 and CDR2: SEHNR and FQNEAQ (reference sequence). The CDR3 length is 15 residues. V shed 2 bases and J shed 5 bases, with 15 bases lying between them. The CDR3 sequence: CASSLQDIEVTEAFF. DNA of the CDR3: TGTGCCAGCAGCTTACAGGACATCGAGGTAACTGAAGCTTTCTTT.

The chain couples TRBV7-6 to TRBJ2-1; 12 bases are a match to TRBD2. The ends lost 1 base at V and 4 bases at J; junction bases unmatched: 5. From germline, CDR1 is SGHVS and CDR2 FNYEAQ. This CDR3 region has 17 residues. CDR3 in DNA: TGTGCCAGCAGCTTAGTTGGGCTAGCGGGGGGGTACAATGAGCAGTTCTTC. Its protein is CASSLVGLAGGYNEQFF. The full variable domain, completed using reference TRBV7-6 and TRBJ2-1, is GAGVSQSPRYKVTKRGQDVALRCDPISGHVSLYWYRQALGQGPEFLTYFNYEAQQDKSGLPNDRFSAERPEGSISTLTIQRTEQRDSAMYRCASSLVGLAGGYNEQFFGPGTRLTVL.

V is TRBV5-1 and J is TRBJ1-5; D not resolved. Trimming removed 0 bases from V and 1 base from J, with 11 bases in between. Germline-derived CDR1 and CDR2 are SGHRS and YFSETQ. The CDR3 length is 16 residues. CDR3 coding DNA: TGCGCCAGCAGCTTGGATCCGGGCGGGAGCAATCAGCCCCAGCATTTT. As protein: CASSLDPGGSNQPQHF.

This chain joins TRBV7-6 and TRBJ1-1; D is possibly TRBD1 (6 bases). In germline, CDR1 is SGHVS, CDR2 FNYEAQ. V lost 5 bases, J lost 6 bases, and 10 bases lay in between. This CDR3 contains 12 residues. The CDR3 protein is CASSGGGPEAFF. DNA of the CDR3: TGTGCCAGCAGCGGGGGGGGGCCTGAAGCTTTCTTT.

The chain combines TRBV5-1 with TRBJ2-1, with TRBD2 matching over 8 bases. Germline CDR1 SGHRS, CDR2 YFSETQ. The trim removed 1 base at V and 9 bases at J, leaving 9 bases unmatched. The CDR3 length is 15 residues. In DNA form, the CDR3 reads TGCGCCAGCAGCTTGAGCGGGGGACCCGGGAGTGAGCAGTTCTTC. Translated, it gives CASSLSGGPGSEQFF.

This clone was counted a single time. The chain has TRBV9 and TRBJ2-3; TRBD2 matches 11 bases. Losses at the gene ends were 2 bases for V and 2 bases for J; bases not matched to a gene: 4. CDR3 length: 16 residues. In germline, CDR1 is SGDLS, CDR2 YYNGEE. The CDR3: CASSVTTSGVTDTQYF. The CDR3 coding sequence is TGTGCCAGCAGCGTGACGACTAGCGGGGTCACAGATACGCAGTATTTT.

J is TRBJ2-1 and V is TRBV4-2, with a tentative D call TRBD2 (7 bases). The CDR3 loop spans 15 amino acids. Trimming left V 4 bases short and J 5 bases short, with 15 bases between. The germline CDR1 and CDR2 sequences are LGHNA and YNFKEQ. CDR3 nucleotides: TGTGCCAGCAGCCTCGGCGGGGGCCCAGACAATGAGCAGTTCTTC. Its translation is CASSLGGGPDNEQFF.

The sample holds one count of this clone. The CDR3 spells CASDRGDTGELFF. In DNA, the CDR3 is TGCGCCAGCGACCGGGGGGACACCGGGGAGCTGTTTTTT. V is TRBV5-1 and J is TRBJ2-2, with TRBD2 matching 7 bases. Germline CDR1 reads SGHRS; CDR2 reads YFSETQ. V gave up 7 bases and J gave up 3 bases; unmatched junction bases: 3. This CDR3 is built from 13 residues. Combining the CDR3 with reference TRBV5-1 and TRBJ2-2 gives the whole variable domain KAGVTQTPRYLIKTRGQQVTLSCSPISGHRSVSWYQQTPGQGLQFLFEYFSETQRNKGNFPGRFSGRQFSNSRSEMNVSTLELGDSALYLCASDRGDTGELFFGEGSRLTVL.

CDR3 DNA sequence: TGTGCCAGCAGCGTAGGCCCGCAGGGGGCGCTTGGGGAAACTGAAGCTTTCTTT. The encoded protein is CASSVGPQGALGETEAFF. The genes are TRBV9 and TRBJ1-1, with 8 bases fitting TRBD1. The ends lost 0 bases at V and 5 bases at J; junction bases unmatched: 15. In germline, CDR1 is SGDLS, CDR2 YYNGEE. The CDR3 loop spans 18 amino acids. Supplemented by reference TRBV9 and TRBJ1-1, the full variable domain reads DSGVTQTPKHLITATGQRVTLRCSPRSGDLSVYWYQQSLDQGLQFLIQYYNGEERAKGNILERFSAQQFPDLHSELNLSSLELGDSALYFCASSVGPQGALGETEAFFGQGTRLTVV.

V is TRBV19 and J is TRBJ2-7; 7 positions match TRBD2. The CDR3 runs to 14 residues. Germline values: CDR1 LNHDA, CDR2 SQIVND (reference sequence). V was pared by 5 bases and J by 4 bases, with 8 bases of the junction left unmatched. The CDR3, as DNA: TGTGCCAGTAGTGAGCGGGACGGCGGTTACGAGCAGTACTTC. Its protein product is CASSERDGGYEQYF.

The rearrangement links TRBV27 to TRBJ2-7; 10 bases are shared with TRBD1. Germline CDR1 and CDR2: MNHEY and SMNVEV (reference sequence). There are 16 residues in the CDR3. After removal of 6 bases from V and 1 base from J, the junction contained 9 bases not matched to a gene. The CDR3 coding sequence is TGTGCCAGCAGCCGGGCGACAGGGGGCGGGTCCTACGAGCAGTACTTC. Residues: CASSRATGGGSYEQYF.

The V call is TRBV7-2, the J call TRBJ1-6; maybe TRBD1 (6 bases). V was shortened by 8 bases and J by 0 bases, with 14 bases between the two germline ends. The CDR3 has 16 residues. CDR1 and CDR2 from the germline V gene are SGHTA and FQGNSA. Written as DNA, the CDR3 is TGTGCCAGCCAGGGGCAGGAGAGCTCCTATAATTCACCCCTCCACTTT. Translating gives CASQGQESSYNSPLHF.

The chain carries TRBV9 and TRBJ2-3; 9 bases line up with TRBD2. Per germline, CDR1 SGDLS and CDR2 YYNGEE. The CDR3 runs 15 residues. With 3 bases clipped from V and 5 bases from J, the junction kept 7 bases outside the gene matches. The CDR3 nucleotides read TGTGCCAGCAGCGGAAAGCGGGGGGCCGGAGATACGCAGTATTTT. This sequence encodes CASSGKRGAGDTQYF.

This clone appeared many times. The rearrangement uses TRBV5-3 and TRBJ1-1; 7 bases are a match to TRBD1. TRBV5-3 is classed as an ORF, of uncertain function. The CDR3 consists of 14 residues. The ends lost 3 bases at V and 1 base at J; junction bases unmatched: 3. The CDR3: CARSWGQQNTEAFF. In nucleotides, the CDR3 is TGTGCCAGAAGCTGGGGACAGCAGAACACTGAAGCTTTCTTT.

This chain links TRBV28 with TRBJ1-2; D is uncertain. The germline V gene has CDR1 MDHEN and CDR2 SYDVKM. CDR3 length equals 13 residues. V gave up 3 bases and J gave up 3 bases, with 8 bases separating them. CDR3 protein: CASSLVQDYGYTF. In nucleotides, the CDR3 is TGTGCCAGCAGTTTGGTGCAGGACTATGGCTACACCTTC.

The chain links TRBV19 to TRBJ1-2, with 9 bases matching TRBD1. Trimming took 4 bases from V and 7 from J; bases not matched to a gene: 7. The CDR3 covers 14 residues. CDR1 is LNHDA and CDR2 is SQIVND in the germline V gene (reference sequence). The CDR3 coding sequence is TGTGCCAGTAGTAACCGGGACAGGGCCCCTGGCTACACCTTC. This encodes CASSNRDRAPGYTF.

CDR3 residues: CASSLSPTPNTEAFF. CDR3 bases: TGCGCCAGCAGCTTGTCCCCGACACCGAACACTGAAGCTTTCTTT. This sequence joins TRBV5-1 and TRBJ1-1; unclear D gene. In germline, CDR1 is SGHRS, CDR2 YFSETQ. This CDR3 is built from 15 residues. V was cut by 1 base and J by 1 base, with 11 bases left in between.

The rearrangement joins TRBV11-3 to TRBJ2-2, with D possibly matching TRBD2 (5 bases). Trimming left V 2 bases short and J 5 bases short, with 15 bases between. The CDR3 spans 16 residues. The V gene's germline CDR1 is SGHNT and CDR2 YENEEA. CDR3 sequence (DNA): TGTGCCAGCAGCTTACTCGGGGTTTCGGGGACCGGGGAGCTGTTTTTT. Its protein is CASSLLGVSGTGELFF.

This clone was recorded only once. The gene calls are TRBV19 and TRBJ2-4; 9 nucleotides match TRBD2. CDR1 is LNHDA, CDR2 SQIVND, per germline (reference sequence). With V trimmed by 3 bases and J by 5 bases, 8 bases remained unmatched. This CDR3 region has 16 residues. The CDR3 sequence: CASSIRTTSGENIQYF. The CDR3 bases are TGTGCCAGTAGTATCCGGACGACTAGCGGCGAAAACATTCAGTACTTC. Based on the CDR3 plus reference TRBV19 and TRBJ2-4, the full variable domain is DGGITQSPKYLFRKEGQNVTLSCEQNLNHDAMYWYRQDPGQGLRLIYYSQIVNDFQKGDIAEGYSVSREKKESFPLTVTSAQKNPTAFYLCASSIRTTSGENIQYFGAGTRLSVL.

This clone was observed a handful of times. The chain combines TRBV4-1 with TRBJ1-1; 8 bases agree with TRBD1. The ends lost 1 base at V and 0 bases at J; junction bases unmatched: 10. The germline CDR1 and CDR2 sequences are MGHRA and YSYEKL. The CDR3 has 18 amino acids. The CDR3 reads CASSQVRQGNSLNTEAFF. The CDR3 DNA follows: TGCGCCAGCAGCCAAGTTCGACAGGGGAATTCCTTGAACACTGAAGCTTTCTTT.

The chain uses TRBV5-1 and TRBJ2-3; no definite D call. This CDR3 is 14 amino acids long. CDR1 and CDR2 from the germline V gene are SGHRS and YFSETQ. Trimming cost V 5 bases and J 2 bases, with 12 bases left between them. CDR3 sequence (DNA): TGCGCCAGCAGTATATCCTCCTCCACAGATACGCAGTATTTT. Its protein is CASSISSSTDTQYF. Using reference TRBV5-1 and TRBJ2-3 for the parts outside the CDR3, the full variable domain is KAGVTQTPRYLIKTRGQQVTLSCSPISGHRSVSWYQQTPGQGLQFLFEYFSETQRNKGNFPGRFSGRQFSNSRSEMNVSTLELGDSALYLCASSISSSTDTQYFGPGTRLTVL.

The CDR3 here is CASSPGFGGVSTEAFF. DNA of the CDR3: TGTGCCAGCAGCCCTGGGTTCGGGGGGGTGAGCACTGAAGCTTTCTTT. The chain joins TRBV6-8 to TRBJ1-1, with D maybe TRBD1 (5 bases). CDR1 is MNHGY and CDR2 is SAAAGT in the germline V gene. The CDR3 has 16 amino acids. Trimming took 6 bases from V and 4 from J, leaving 21 bases between them.